These 25 T cell receptor beta chains were sequenced from one sample in a study of blood T cell repertoires in COVID-19. Method: immunoSEQ multiplex PCR; TCRdb's copy keeps in-frame clones and lacks some. The top ten hold about 16% of the sample, which has 40,000 to 65,000 clones, more than 60% seen once. The sequencing input was peripheral blood. These TCRs come from a human donor with active or convalescent COVID-19. The donor label of this sample is uncertain.

This clone occurred a few times. The chain joins TRBV19 to TRBJ1-1, with a tentative D call TRBD1 (5 bases). The V gene's germline CDR1 is LNHDA and CDR2 SQIVND (reference sequence). With 6 bases removed from V and 1 base from J, the gap between germline ends came to 12 bases. CDR3 size: 14 residues. CDR3 sequence (DNA): TGTGCCAGTAGACCTGGACACAGGAACACTGAAGCTTTCTTT. Its protein product is CASRPGHRNTEAFF.

The chain is built from TRBV20-1 and TRBJ1-2; possible D gene TRBD1, 5 bases. V was cut by 3 bases and J by 3 bases, with 5 bases left in between. Germline CDR1 is DFQATT and CDR2 is SNEGSKA (reference sequence). There are 11 residues in the CDR3. CDR3 sequence: CSARTDYGYTF. In nucleotides, the CDR3 is TGCAGTGCTAGGACAGACTATGGCTACACCTTC.

This sequence joins TRBV5-5 and TRBJ1-3, with 9 positions matching TRBD1. Trimming took 2 bases from V and 0 from J; bases not matched to a gene: 6. Germline values: CDR1 SGHKS, CDR2 YYEKEE (reference sequence). The CDR3 has 17 residues. The DNA for the CDR3 is TGTGCCAGCAGCTTCGGACAGGGGAGTTCCTCTGGAAACACCATATATTTT. Residues: CASSFGQGSSSGNTIYF. Using reference TRBV5-5 and TRBJ1-3 for the parts outside the CDR3, the full variable domain is DAGVTQSPTHLIKTRGQQVTLRCSPISGHKSVSWYQQVLGQGPQFIFQYYEKEERGRGNFPDRFSARQFPNYSSELNVNALLLGDSALYLCASSFGQGSSSGNTIYFGEGSWLTVV.

There are a few counts of this clone. This chain links TRBV30 with TRBJ2-7; tentatively, D is TRBD1 (5 bases). Germline assignment: CDR1 GTSNPN and CDR2 SVGIG (reference sequence). Trimming cost V 3 bases and J 7 bases, with 13 bases left between them. The CDR3 is 12 residues long. The CDR3 DNA reads as TGTGCCTGGAGCTTAGGGGTGACGGAGCAGTACTTC. Protein: CAWSLGVTEQYF.

This clone was recorded a few times. The chain has TRBV7-6 and TRBJ1-4, with 7 bases identical to TRBD1. The CDR3 runs 14 residues. The V gene end was trimmed by 5 bases and the J gene end by 4 bases; junction bases not matched to a gene: 4. CDR1 and CDR2 from the germline V gene are SGHVS and FNYEAQ. The CDR3 nucleotides read TGTGCCAGCAGCCGGCGGGACAGTAATGAAAAACTGTTTTTT. This codes for CASSRRDSNEKLFF.

Notes on this clone: Additional DNA sequences in this sample encode the identical CDR3. V gene TRBV7-2 combines with J gene TRBJ2-5; perhaps TRBD1 as D (6 bases). CDR1 is SGHTA, CDR2 FQGNSA, per germline. V was clipped by 2 bases and J by 2 bases, with 9 bases between them. This CDR3 comprises 14 residues. The CDR3 DNA follows: TGTGCCAGCAGCTTACAGGGGTCTCAAGAGACCCAGTACTTC. Translated, it gives CASSLQGSQETQYF.

J is TRBJ1-2 and V is TRBV3-1 (or the pseudogene TRBV3-2), with 7 nucleotides matching TRBD1. The CDR3 runs to 16 residues. Germline values: CDR1 LGHDT, CDR2 YNNKEL (reference sequence). Trimming took 5 bases from V and 7 from J; bases not matched to a gene: 16. CDR3 sequence reads: CASSNTGEGAAGGYTF. The CDR3 region has the DNA TGTGCCAGCAGCAATACAGGGGAAGGGGCAGCGGGTGGCTACACCTTC.

This clone was detected only a few times. The genes are TRBV28 and TRBJ1-1; tentatively, D is TRBD1 (5 bases). Per germline, CDR1 MDHEN and CDR2 SYDVKM. This CDR3 region has 15 residues. V gave up 6 bases and J gave up 7 bases, with 21 bases separating them. The CDR3 DNA reads TGTGCCAGCAGGATAGGGGAGACGCGGGATCTTGAAGCTTTCTTT. Encoded protein: CASRIGETRDLEAFF.

The CDR3 loop reads CASRVGGLSTDTQYF. CDR3 nucleotide sequence: TGTGCCAGCAGGGTGGGGGGGCTGAGCACAGATACGCAGTATTTT. The genes are TRBV6-5 and TRBJ2-3, with D perhaps TRBD2 (7 bases). Trimming took 6 bases from V and 0 from J, leaving 13 bases between them. The CDR3 is made up of 15 amino acids. Germline V CDR1 and CDR2: MNHEY, SVGAGI.

The chain links TRBV7-3 to TRBJ2-3; possibly TRBD2 for D (6 bases). CDR1 and CDR2 from the germline V gene are SGHTA and FQGTGA. The CDR3 length is 16 residues. The germline V and J ends were trimmed by 5 bases and 0 bases, with 15 bases remaining between them. CDR3 amino acids: CASSGPPGLSTDTQYF. The CDR3 DNA reads TGTGCCAGCAGCGGACCTCCGGGACTCAGCACAGATACGCAGTATTTT.

V is TRBV12-3 or TRBV12-4 and J is TRBJ1-1; D not resolved. Trimming pared 3 bases from V and 6 bases from J, leaving 11 bases between. There are 13 residues in the CDR3. The CDR3 is CASSLVAGSEAFF. The CDR3 coding sequence is TGTGCCAGCAGTTTGGTTGCGGGGTCTGAAGCTTTCTTT.

This clone occurred a few times. This chain connects TRBV6-1 to TRBJ1-4; D is perhaps TRBD1 (6 bases). In germline, CDR1 is MNHNS, CDR2 SASEGT. Trimming left V 3 bases short and J 13 bases short, with 6 bases between. This CDR3 region has 10 residues. CDR3 in amino acids: CASSDRGLFF. The DNA of the CDR3 is TGTGCCAGCAGTGACAGGGGACTGTTTTTT.

V is TRBV27 and J is TRBJ2-7, with D hard to call. V gave up 2 bases and J gave up 1 base, with 6 bases separating them. This CDR3 is built from 13 residues. Germline values: CDR1 MNHEY, CDR2 SMNVEV (reference sequence). The CDR3 here is CASSLGRSYEQYF. DNA of the CDR3: TGTGCCAGCAGTTTAGGGCGTTCCTACGAGCAGTACTTC.

The rearrangement uses TRBV5-1 and TRBJ1-1, with D maybe TRBD1 (5 bases). Trimming shortened V by 4 bases and J by 8 bases, and 15 bases separated the two germline ends. The CDR3 runs to 13 residues. Per the germline V gene, CDR1 is SGHRS and CDR2 is YFSETQ. The CDR3 sequence is CASSRGSRDEAFF. The CDR3 DNA reads TGCGCCAGCAGCCGGGGGTCGAGAGACGAAGCTTTCTTT.

This clone has just a few counts. The CDR3 spells CASSQGGSSGRQDEQFF. In DNA form, the CDR3 reads TGTGCCAGCAGCCAAGGGGGGTCTAGCGGGAGACAGGATGAGCAGTTCTTC. The chain joins TRBV7-3 to TRBJ2-1; 10 nucleotides line up with TRBD2. V shed 5 bases, J shed 8 bases, and the junction held 15 bases outside the gene matches. The V gene's germline CDR1 is SGHTA and CDR2 FQGTGA. This CDR3 contains 17 residues.

Regarding this clone: Other nucleotide sequences in the sample specify the same CDR3. The V gene is TRBV4-1, the J gene TRBJ2-2; 8 nucleotides match TRBD2. This CDR3 has 15 amino acids. Germline CDR1 is MGHRA and CDR2 is YSYEKL. This chain's CDR3 is CPRSLPGGGPGELFF. For the CDR3, the DNA is TGCCCCCGCAGCCTGCCCGGGGGGGGGCCCGGGGAGCTGTTTTTT.

This chain connects TRBV6-5 to TRBJ1-5; D is perhaps TRBD1 (6 bases). CDR1 is MNHEY, CDR2 SVGAGI, per germline. V dropped 8 bases and J dropped 1 base, with 12 bases sitting between them. This CDR3 region has 14 residues. Written as DNA, the CDR3 is TGTGCCAGCTGGGGGGGGCAAAGCAATCAGCCCCAGCATTTT. This gives the protein CASWGGQSNQPQHF.

The chain combines TRBV7-6 with TRBJ2-1; 10 nucleotides agree with TRBD2. CDR1 and CDR2 from the germline V gene are SGHVS and FNYEAQ. CDR3 size: 17 residues. V lost 5 bases and J lost 0; bases outside the gene matches: 7. DNA of the CDR3: TGTGCCAGCAGCATTACTAGCGGGGACAGCTCCTACAATGAGCAGTTCTTC. Translated, it gives CASSITSGDSSYNEQFF.

The chain couples TRBV4-1 to TRBJ2-2, with a possible D match to TRBD2 (5 bases). CDR1 and CDR2 (germline): MGHRA, YSYEKL. The CDR3 has 16 residues. V was shortened by 0 bases and J by 5 bases, with 13 bases between the two germline ends. CDR3 amino acids: CASSQELVLSTGELFF. The CDR3, as DNA: TGCGCCAGCAGCCAAGAACTAGTATTGAGTACCGGGGAGCTGTTTTTT.

The V call is TRBV30, the J call TRBJ2-1; 11 bases align to TRBD2. Germline V gives CDR1 GTSNPN, CDR2 SVGIG (reference sequence). The CDR3 is made up of 14 amino acids. Unmatched junction bases numbered 6, after V lost 3 bases and J lost 8 bases. The CDR3 nucleotides read TGTGCCTGGAGCGTACTAGCGGGAGAGGATGAGCAGTTCTTC. Protein sequence: CAWSVLAGEDEQFF.

The chain has TRBV20-1 and TRBJ1-6; D ambiguous. CDR3 length: 13 amino acids. Trimming took 6 bases from V and 9 from J, leaving 15 bases between them. Germline-derived CDR1 and CDR2 are DFQATT and SNEGSKA (reference sequence). In DNA form, the CDR3 reads TGCAGTGCAAGTCTAGGTTTTTCTTCACCCCTCCACTTT. It translates to CSASLGFSSPLHF.

The chain joins TRBV15 to TRBJ1-2; 9 bases match TRBD1. Germline lookup yields CDR1 LNHNV and CDR2 YYDKDF (reference sequence). This CDR3 is 15 amino acids long. With V trimmed by 0 bases and J by 5 bases, 4 bases remained unmatched. The CDR3 loop is CATSRDVGQGYGYTF. CDR3 DNA: TGTGCCACCAGCAGAGATGTGGGACAGGGTTATGGCTACACCTTC.

With respect to this clone: A much larger clone lies a single base off, so this may be a read error. Written as DNA, the CDR3 is TGCGCCCGCAGCCTGGCCGGGGGGGGGCCCGGGGAGCTGTTTTTT. Protein: CARSLAGGGPGELFF. The chain joins TRBV4-1 to TRBJ2-2; TRBD2 matches 8 bases. Germline CDR1 reads MGHRA; CDR2 reads YSYEKL. This CDR3 has 15 amino acids.

V is TRBV7-3 and J is TRBJ2-3; TRBD2 matches 9 bases. The CDR3 has 18 residues. Germline loops: CDR1 SGHTA, CDR2 FQGTGA. Trimming at V came to 5 bases and at J to 0 bases, leaving 12 bases not matched to a gene. Here the CDR3 DNA reads TGTGCCAGCAGCCCGGGGGGAGGACTAGCGAAGAGCACAGATACGCAGTATTTT. The encoded protein is CASSPGGGLAKSTDTQYF.

The chain has TRBV7-9 and TRBJ1-2, with 8 positions matching TRBD1. Germline trimming cut 1 base from V and 0 bases from J; bases unmatched to any gene: 1. This CDR3 region has 15 residues. The V gene's germline CDR1 is SEHNR and CDR2 FQNEAQ (reference sequence). For the CDR3, the DNA is TGTGCCAGCAGCTTAGGACAGGGGACTAACTATGGCTACACCTTC. It is translated as CASSLGQGTNYGYTF.